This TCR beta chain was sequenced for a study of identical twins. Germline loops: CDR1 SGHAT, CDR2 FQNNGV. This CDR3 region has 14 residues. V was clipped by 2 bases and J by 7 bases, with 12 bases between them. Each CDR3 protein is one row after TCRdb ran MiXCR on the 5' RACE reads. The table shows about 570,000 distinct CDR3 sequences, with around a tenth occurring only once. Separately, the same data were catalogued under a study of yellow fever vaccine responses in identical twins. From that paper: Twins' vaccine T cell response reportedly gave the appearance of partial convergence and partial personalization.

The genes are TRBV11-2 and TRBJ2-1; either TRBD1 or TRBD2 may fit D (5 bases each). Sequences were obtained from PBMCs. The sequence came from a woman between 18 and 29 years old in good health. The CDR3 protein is CASSLLGAGNEQFF. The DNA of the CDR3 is TGTGCCAGCAGCTTACTAGGGGCGGGTAATGAGCAGTTCTTC.